These T cell receptor beta chains were read from a single sample in a study. One entry per CDR3 protein, called by TCRdb with MiXCR from the 5' RACE reads. Found here are approximately 29,000 distinct CDR3 sequences, under 30% of them singletons; the top ten hold roughly 3.5%. The sample comprised naive CD4+ T cells sorted from a lymph node. The receptors were gathered from a female donor with breast cancer. Each CDR3 is given with its conserved first and last residue. The D gene is left open where the match is weak. Not all rows give a size; the values are once, few, many and, for expanded clones, a class.

d_call j_call v_call clone_size cdr3_aa cdr3_nt
- TRBJ1-1 TRBV9 few CASSVGGQTEAFF TGTGCCAGCAGCGTAGGTGGACAAACTGAAGCTTTCTTT
- TRBJ2-5 TRBV5-1 few CASSLTGIETQYF TGCGCCAGCAGCTTGACAGGGATAGAGACCCAGTACTTC
- TRBJ2-7 TRBV7-2 few CASSLGGWGEQYF TGTGCCAGCAGCTTAGGGGGATGGGGGGAGCAGTACTTC
- TRBJ2-2 TRBV4-1 - CASSKGSAGTLNTGELFF TGCGCCAGCAGCAAAGGAAGCGCCGGGACATTGAACACCGGGGAGCTGTTTTTT
- TRBJ1-4 TRBV7-9 - CASSPSTDRQSQGKLFF TGTGCCAGCAGCCCATCGACTGACAGGCAGAGCCAAGGAAAACTGTTTTTT
- TRBJ2-7 TRBV11-2 - CASSLNRPYEQYF TGTGCCAGCAGCTTAAACAGGCCCTACGAGCAGTACTTC
- TRBJ2-3 TRBV9 - CASSRETDTQYF TGTGCCAGCAGCCGGGAGACAGATACGCAGTATTTT
- TRBJ2-1 TRBV15 - CATSTGAPLSYNEQFF TGTGCCACCTCAACCGGGGCCCCTCTATCCTACAATGAGCAGTTCTTC
TRBD2 TRBJ2-7 TRBV7-2 - CASSSRSGGSYEQYF TGTGCCAGCAGCTCCCGCAGCGGGGGCTCCTACGAGCAGTACTTC
- TRBJ2-5 TRBV7-9 many CASSLADYRDQETQYF TGTGCCAGCAGCTTAGCAGACTACAGGGACCAAGAGACCCAGTACTTC
TRBD2 TRBJ2-7 TRBV4-2 medium-sized CASSQDEAGGPYEQYF TGTGCCAGCAGCCAAGATGAAGCGGGAGGGCCCTACGAGCAGTACTTC
TRBD2 TRBJ2-2 TRBV7-6 - CASSLVSSGRKSTGELFF TGTGCCAGCAGCTTAGTATCTAGCGGGAGGAAGTCAACCGGGGAGCTGTTTTTT
TRBD1 TRBJ2-5 TRBV5-1 few CASSVSTGFGETQYF TGCGCCAGCAGCGTATCGACAGGGTTCGGAGAGACCCAGTACTTC
- TRBJ2-1 TRBV6-6 few CASSQAQGGEQFF TGTGCCAGCAGTCAAGCCCAGGGTGGTGAGCAGTTCTTC
TRBD2 TRBJ2-7 TRBV28 - CASSPTAGEGYEQYF TGTGCCAGCAGTCCAACAGCGGGAGAAGGCTACGAGCAGTACTTC
TRBD1 TRBJ2-5 TRBV4-3 few CASSRGTGRQETQYF TGCGCCAGCAGTCGAGGGACAGGCCGCCAAGAGACCCAGTACTTC
TRBD2 TRBJ2-1 TRBV7-3 few CASSPLLTSMGEQFF TGTGCCAGCAGCCCACTACTGACTAGCATGGGTGAGCAGTTCTTC
- TRBJ2-1 TRBV9 medium-sized CASSPDRRGWGEQFF TGTGCCAGCAGCCCAGACAGGAGGGGGTGGGGTGAGCAGTTCTTC
- TRBJ2-7 TRBV20-1 few CSASLLQGRNEQYF TGCAGTGCTAGCCTACTCCAGGGGAGAAACGAGCAGTACTTC
TRBD2 TRBJ2-2 TRBV9 - CASSVNGGAITGELFF TGTGCCAGCAGCGTAAACGGGGGGGCAATCACCGGGGAGCTGTTTTTT
TRBD2 TRBJ2-1 TRBV20-1 - CSARTSGDYFTYEQFF TGCAGTGCCAGGACTAGCGGTGATTATTTTACCTATGAGCAGTTCTTC
- TRBJ1-2 TRBV27 - CASSPGRVYGYTF TGTGCCAGCAGCCCCGGAAGGGTTTATGGCTACACCTTC
- TRBJ1-6 TRBV7-9 few CASSSGTRNSPLHF TGTGCCAGCAGCTCCGGGACAAGGAATTCACCCCTCCACTTT
- TRBJ2-3 TRBV4-1 - CASSQATGGYTQYF TGCGCCAGCAGCCAAGCGACCGGCGGGTATACGCAGTATTTT
TRBD1 TRBJ2-7 TRBV29-1 - CSVDLFGTGGSYEQYF TGCAGCGTTGACCTTTTCGGGACAGGGGGATCCTACGAGCAGTACTTC
TRBD1 TRBJ2-2 TRBV5-1 many CASSFRDSNTGELFF TGCGCCAGCAGCTTCAGGGACAGCAACACCGGGGAGCTGTTTTTT
- TRBJ1-5 TRBV18 few CASSPYRQDSNQPQHF TGTGCCAGCTCACCCTACCGACAGGACAGCAATCAGCCCCAGCATTTT
- TRBJ1-2 TRBV10-3 few CAISDMAYGYTF TGTGCCATCAGTGACATGGCCTATGGCTACACCTTC
TRBD2 TRBJ2-3 TRBV4-1 - CASSQAGIAGGHRDTQYF TGCGCCAGCAGCCAAGCGGGAATAGCGGGAGGCCACCGAGATACGCAGTATTTT
- TRBJ2-5 TRBV18 - CASSPYESGQETQYF TGTGCCAGCTCACCATATGAATCGGGTCAAGAGACCCAGTACTTC
- TRBJ1-5 TRBV5-1 few CASSEGTIGNQPQHF TGCGCCAGCAGCGAAGGGACAATTGGCAATCAGCCCCAGCATTTT
- TRBJ1-6 TRBV28 - CASSLSRIDSPLHF TGTGCCAGCAGTTTATCCCGGATAGATTCACCCCTCCACTTT
TRBD2 TRBJ2-1 TRBV5-1 medium-sized CASTLIPSGRATYNEQFF TGCGCCAGCACCCTCATACCTAGCGGGAGAGCTACCTACAATGAGCAGTTCTTC
- TRBJ1-5 TRBV6-5 many CASSYSRGDSNQPQHF TGTGCCAGCAGTTACAGTAGGGGGGATAGCAATCAGCCCCAGCATTTT
TRBD2 TRBJ2-4 TRBV5-6 few CASSLEASGGAAAKNIQYF TGTGCCAGCAGCTTGGAAGCTAGCGGGGGGGCCGCAGCCAAAAACATTCAGTACTTC
- TRBJ1-1 TRBV10-3 medium-sized CAISEGGTEAFF TGTGCCATCAGTGAAGGGGGAACTGAAGCTTTCTTT
- TRBJ1-1 TRBV20-1 - CSTRSGGRNEALF TGCAGTACTAGAAGTGGGGGGCGGAATGAAGCTCTCTTT
- TRBJ2-3 TRBV20-1 - CSARDRAGPDTQYF TGCAGTGCTAGAGATCGGGCTGGTCCAGATACGCAGTATTTT
TRBD2 TRBJ2-7 TRBV7-2 - CTSSSRSGGSYEQYF TGTACCAGCAGCTCCCGCAGCGGGGGCTCCTACGAGCAGTACTTC
TRBD2 TRBJ2-1 TRBV20-1 medium-sized CSVPTSGRSAYNEQFF TGCAGTGTCCCGACTAGCGGGAGGTCAGCCTACAATGAGCAGTTCTTC
TRBD2 TRBJ2-5 TRBV5-1 few CASRLLLAGELIRETQYF TGCGCCAGCAGACTGCTCCTAGCGGGAGAATTGATCCGAGAGACCCAGTACTTC
- TRBJ2-7 TRBV20-1 few CSARDLIYGGSNYEQYF TGCAGTGCTAGAGATCTGATATACGGGGGATCGAACTACGAGCAGTACTTC
- TRBJ2-2 TRBV4-2 few CASSQVVTGELFF TGTGCCAGCAGCCAAGTAGTCACCGGGGAGCTGTTTTTT
- TRBJ2-7 TRBV12-3/TRBV12-4 few CASSPQTSSYEQYF TGTGCCAGCAGCCCCCAGACTAGCTCCTACGAGCAGTACTTC
- TRBJ1-3 TRBV5-1 many CASSLTGLSGNTIYF TGCGCCAGCAGCTTGACAGGACTCTCTGGAAACACCATATATTTT
TRBD2 TRBJ2-5 TRBV4-1 - CASSQDRGTSEQETQYF TGCGCCAGCAGCCAAGATCGTGGAACTAGCGAACAAGAGACCCAGTACTTC
TRBD1 TRBJ2-2 TRBV5-1 few CASSSGSGQGAGELFF TGCGCCAGCAGCTCGGGATCGGGACAGGGAGCCGGGGAGCTGTTTTTT
TRBD2 TRBJ2-1 TRBV7-9 - CASSVSGSRIAEQFF TGTGCCAGCAGTGTTAGCGGGAGCCGTATTGCTGAGCAGTTCTTC
- TRBJ1-4 TRBV12-3/TRBV12-4 - CASSSPAPEELFF TGTGCCAGCAGTTCCCCCGCGCCGGAGGAACTGTTTTTT
TRBD2 TRBJ2-3 TRBV12-3/TRBV12-4 few CASSLERGGTDTQYF TGTGCCAGCAGTTTAGAGCGGGGGGGCACAGATACGCAGTATTTT
- TRBJ1-1 TRBV5-1 - CAGSLEGWSGTEAFF TGCGCCGGCAGCTTGGAGGGGTGGTCTGGGACTGAAGCTTTCTTT
TRBD1 TRBJ1-5 TRBV27 - CASSPWDRGHQPQHF TGTGCCAGCAGTCCGTGGGACAGGGGACATCAGCCCCAGCATTTT
TRBD2 TRBJ2-1 TRBV5-1 - CASSSGLAGAGNNEQFF TGCGCCAGCAGCTCCGGACTAGCGGGCGCCGGTAACAATGAGCAGTTCTTC
- TRBJ2-1 TRBV6-7 - CGSSLPEGGHNEQFF TGTGGCAGCAGCCTGCCCGAGGGTGGGCACAATGAGCAGTTCTTC
- TRBJ1-2 TRBV6-2/TRBV6-3 - CASSYVNYGYTF TGTGCCAGCAGTTACGTAAACTATGGCTACACCTTC
- TRBJ2-4 TRBV5-1 - CASSLDAIRGKNIQYF TGCGCCAGCAGCTTGGACGCAATAAGAGGCAAAAACATTCAGTACTTC
- TRBJ2-7 TRBV10-3 few CAIRENYEQYF TGTGCCATCAGGGAAAACTACGAGCAGTACTTC
TRBD2 TRBJ2-7 TRBV6-2/TRBV6-3 - CASTLPSGGSYEQYF TGTGCCAGCACACTCCCTAGCGGGGGATCCTACGAGCAGTACTTC
- TRBJ2-7 TRBV5-1 - CASSLETRDEQYF TGCGCCAGCAGCTTAGAGACCAGGGACGAGCAGTACTTC
- TRBJ2-1 TRBV9 - CASSVRGGSYNEQFF TGTGCCAGCAGCGTACGGGGCGGCTCCTACAATGAGCAGTTCTTC